This T cell receptor (beta chain) was retrieved from a study of cytomegalovirus exposure and HLA in healthy donors. General study results and limits: Previously analyzed data showed that most TCR beta V segments were productive at a frequency of about 90% or about 30%. Rare TCR sequences dominated, though some public TCRs recurred in many donors. Some V segments (TRBV6-2 and TRBV6-3 among them) were excluded as indistinguishable. Versus the approximately 670-donor mean, an Asian-associated ancestry cluster reportedly showed fewer N-insertions in a later analysis.

CDR3 size: 16 residues. Germline CDR1 reads SGHDT; CDR2 reads YYEEEE. Trimming cost V 7 bases and J 3 bases; bases outside gene matches: 11. To note about this clone: As yet, its antigen is unknown.

Both 60 Vbeta primers and 13 Jbeta primers went into the PCR. Produced via immunoSEQ multiplex PCR; TCRdb's table is partial and in-frame only. Found here are some 110,000 clones, 70% to 80% of them singletons; the top ten hold roughly 2.1%. Sequenced input: PBMCs. The chain joins TRBV5-6 to TRBJ1-1; TRBD1 matches at 11 bases. The receptor was isolated from a man aged 25-45 years in good health and CMV-seronegative. CDR3 region: CASGSWDRGDDTEAFF. DNA for the CDR3: TGTGCCAGCGGCTCATGGGACAGGGGGGATGACACTGAAGCTTTCTTT.